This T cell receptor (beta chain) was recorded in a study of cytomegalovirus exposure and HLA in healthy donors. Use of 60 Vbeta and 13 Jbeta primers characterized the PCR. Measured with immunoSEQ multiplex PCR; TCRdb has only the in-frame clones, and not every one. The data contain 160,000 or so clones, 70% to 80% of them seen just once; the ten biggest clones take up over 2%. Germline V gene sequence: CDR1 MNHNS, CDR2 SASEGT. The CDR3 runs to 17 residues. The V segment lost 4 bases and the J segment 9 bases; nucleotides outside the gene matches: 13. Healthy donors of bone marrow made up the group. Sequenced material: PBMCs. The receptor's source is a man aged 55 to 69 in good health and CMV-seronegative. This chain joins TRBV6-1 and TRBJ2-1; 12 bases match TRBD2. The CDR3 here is CASSALSLAGGPREQFF. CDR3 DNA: TGTGCCAGCAGTGCACTCAGCCTAGCGGGGGGGCCACGTGAGCAGTTCTTC.